These T cell receptor beta chains were read from a single sample in a study of blood T cell repertoires in COVID-19. The repertoire was sequenced with immunoSEQ multiplex PCR; TCRdb's copy has only in-frame clones and lacks some. This table has approximately 260,000 clones, about 85% appearing once. Sequenced input: PBMCs or T cells enriched from blood (not recorded which). All receptors come from a woman between 45 and 65 years old who had been exposed to COVID-19. Both conserved end residues are part of each CDR3. Each record gives: J gene, V gene, CDR3 protein.

j_gene: TRBJ2-7; v_gene: TRBV5-6; CDR3aa: CASSLGQGVQYF
j_gene: TRBJ2-7; v_gene: TRBV5-8; CDR3aa: CASSSPVLAGSYEQYF
j_gene: TRBJ2-5; v_gene: TRBV5-1; CDR3aa: CASSPPVGVEETQYF
j_gene: TRBJ2-6; v_gene: TRBV27; CDR3aa: CASTFRGSLSGANVLTF
j_gene: TRBJ2-5; v_gene: TRBV27; CDR3aa: CASSPLVKGYQETQYF
j_gene: TRBJ1-1; v_gene: TRBV16; CDR3aa: CASSPPGTYTEAFF
j_gene: TRBJ2-7; v_gene: TRBV12-5; CDR3aa: CASGSPRQDFSLEQYF
j_gene: TRBJ2-5; v_gene: TRBV19; CDR3aa: CASTRQGRFGETQYF
j_gene: TRBJ2-7; v_gene: TRBV5-5; CDR3aa: CASSLGGYEQYF
j_gene: TRBJ2-5; v_gene: TRBV30; CDR3aa: CAWSGKGLAGVETQYF
j_gene: TRBJ2-2; v_gene: TRBV5-6; CDR3aa: CASSFLDRRLNTGELFF
j_gene: TRBJ1-1; v_gene: TRBV2; CDR3aa: CASAPGVTEAFF
j_gene: TRBJ2-3; v_gene: TRBV11-2; CDR3aa: CASSNPLSAQYF
j_gene: TRBJ2-5; v_gene: TRBV5-1; CDR3aa: CASSTGTSLGTQYF
j_gene: TRBJ1-2; v_gene: TRBV19; CDR3aa: CASGTGADYGYTF
j_gene: TRBJ1-1; v_gene: TRBV27; CDR3aa: CASSSSTGDTEAFF
j_gene: TRBJ1-2; v_gene: TRBV3-1/TRBV3-2; CDR3aa: CASSQGGTGYTF
j_gene: TRBJ1-1; v_gene: TRBV7-9; CDR3aa: CASSPFFPEAFF
j_gene: TRBJ2-1; v_gene: TRBV7-2; CDR3aa: CASSFMGLAGEQFF
j_gene: TRBJ2-2; v_gene: TRBV11-2; CDR3aa: CASSFPSGGNTGELFF
j_gene: TRBJ2-1; v_gene: TRBV10-3; CDR3aa: CAISVPGGDAYNEQFF
j_gene: TRBJ1-1; v_gene: TRBV10-3; CDR3aa: CAIRQGSLGEAFF
j_gene: TRBJ1-5; v_gene: TRBV6-5; CDR3aa: CASSREGQPQHF
j_gene: TRBJ2-5; v_gene: TRBV6-5; CDR3aa: CASSYSGGATQYF
j_gene: TRBJ1-3; v_gene: TRBV2; CDR3aa: CASSGEVFSGNTIYF
j_gene: TRBJ1-6; v_gene: TRBV11-2; CDR3aa: CASSQTGTGSSPLHF
j_gene: TRBJ1-5; v_gene: TRBV6-1; CDR3aa: CASSEASPGVNSNQPQHF
j_gene: TRBJ1-2; v_gene: TRBV5-1; CDR3aa: CASSLPPWGHGYTF
j_gene: TRBJ2-4; v_gene: TRBV19; CDR3aa: CASSIGGSAGWNIQYF
j_gene: TRBJ2-1; v_gene: TRBV6-5; CDR3aa: CASSFSGGAYNEQFF
j_gene: TRBJ1-1; v_gene: TRBV9; CDR3aa: CASSVATGTATEAFF
j_gene: TRBJ1-1; v_gene: TRBV5-5; CDR3aa: CASEAGERDTEAFF
j_gene: TRBJ1-1; v_gene: TRBV19; CDR3aa: CASTPGGRNTEAFF
j_gene: TRBJ2-5; v_gene: TRBV7-2; CDR3aa: CASSLVQGAETQYF
j_gene: TRBJ2-1; v_gene: TRBV5-1; CDR3aa: CASSLVASGENNEQFF